A single sample gave rise to the 16 T cell receptor beta chains below, sequenced in a study of T cells in Graves' hyperthyroidism and ophthalmopathy. There were TCR beta CDR3 regions amplified from RNA transcripts. The TCR CDR3 was amplified in a first-round RT-PCR using the HTBI primer set. Each CDR3 protein gets one entry after TCRdb re-called the multiplex PCR reads with MiXCR. Counted here are approximately 870,000 distinct CDR3 sequences, 38% occurring once; the ten biggest clones make up 7.5% to 9.5%. The sequenced material came from blood. These receptors originate from a young man with Graves' hyperthyroidism.

V and J are TRBV6-1 and TRBJ2-7, with 7 bases matching TRBD1. V dropped 8 bases and J dropped 6; count of bases not matched to a gene: 7. The CDR3 is made up of 12 amino acids. Per the germline V gene, CDR1 is MNHNS and CDR2 is SASEGT. CDR3 amino acids: CASQTGMGEQYF. The CDR3 nucleotides read TGTGCCAGCCAGACAGGGATGGGCGAGCAGTACTTC.

This chain links TRBV5-1 with TRBJ2-3; 8 nucleotides agree with TRBD2. The junction had 5 bases not matched to a gene; V was cut back by 0 bases and J by 5 bases. This CDR3 spans 15 amino acids. Germline CDR1 reads SGHRS; CDR2 reads YFSETQ. The chain's CDR3 is CASSLGAGVEDTQYF. CDR3 DNA: TGCGCCAGCAGCTTGGGAGCGGGAGTTGAAGATACGCAGTATTTT.

The chain recombines TRBV19 with TRBJ1-4; 7 bases are shared with TRBD1. Germline assignment: CDR1 LNHDA and CDR2 SQIVND (reference sequence). Trimming cost V 6 bases and J 5 bases; bases outside gene matches: 9. The CDR3 covers 15 residues. CDR3: CASSGSVRGNEKLFF. CDR3 sequence (DNA): TGTGCCAGTAGCGGCTCGGTCAGGGGGAATGAAAAACTGTTTTTT.

Notes on this clonotype: A much larger clone lies one base from this, so it may be a read error. The chain combines TRBV10-3 with TRBJ1-1; D unclear. CDR1 ENHRY and CDR2 SYGVKD come from the germline V gene. The CDR3 totals 14 residues. V was shortened by 3 bases and J by 0 bases, with 8 bases between the two germline ends. For the CDR3, the DNA is TGTGCCATCAGTGATGGAGACATGAACACTGAAGCTTTCTTT. Its translation: CAISDGDMNTEAFF.

Ten or more counts support this clonotype. The CDR3 loop is CASSLQVRNTEAFF. The DNA of the CDR3 is TGTGCCAGCAGTCTGCAAGTGAGGAACACTGAAGCTTTCTTT. V usage is TRBV12-3 or TRBV12-4 and J usage is TRBJ1-1; D is undetermined. V dropped 5 bases and J dropped 1 base, with 11 bases sitting between them. The CDR3 has 14 residues.

This clonotype has just a few counts. V usage is TRBV20-1 and J usage is TRBJ1-1; D is unresolved. Looked up from germline, CDR1 is DFQATT and CDR2 is SNEGSKA (reference sequence). Trimming took off 5 bases at V and 5 bases at J, with 18 bases between the two ends. The length of the CDR3 is 14 residues. Here the CDR3 reads CSADSGVLGTEAFF. DNA for the CDR3: TGCAGTGCTGATTCGGGCGTGTTGGGGACTGAAGCTTTCTTT.

The rearrangement uses TRBV6-5 and TRBJ1-4; D is uncertain. Germline CDR1 is MNHEY and CDR2 is SVGAGI. The germline V and J ends were trimmed by 5 bases and 6 bases, with 13 bases remaining between them. The length of the CDR3 is 14 residues. The CDR3: CASSKVQEDEKLFF. In nucleotides, the CDR3 is TGTGCCAGCAGTAAAGTGCAGGAGGATGAAAAACTGTTTTTT.

This clonotype was recorded at least ten times. CDR3 in amino acids: CSVRQGNTGELFF. The CDR3 region has the DNA TGCAGCGTTAGGCAGGGGAACACCGGGGAGCTGTTTTTT. This sequence joins TRBV29-1 and TRBJ2-2, with a possible D match to TRBD1 (5 bases). The V end lost 5 bases, the J end lost 1 base, and 8 bases lay between the germline ends. This CDR3 has 13 amino acids. Germline V gene sequence: CDR1 SQVTM, CDR2 ANQGSEA.

This clonotype was found many times. The rearrangement uses TRBV12-3 or TRBV12-4 and TRBJ2-7, with TRBD1 identical over 12 bases. Losses at the gene ends were 6 bases for V and 5 bases for J; bases not matched to a gene: 8. The CDR3 is 15 residues long. CDR3 region: CASRRGQGAWNEQYF. CDR3 coding DNA: TGTGCCAGCAGACGGGGACAGGGGGCGTGGAACGAGCAGTACTTC.

A note on this clonotype: The junction departs from the called germline gene at one end, perhaps through a read error. The CDR3 protein is CASSFGLAGGTGELFF. The CDR3 coding sequence is TGTGCCAGCAGTTTCGGGCTAGCGGGGGGTACAGGGGAGCTGTTTTTT. The V call is TRBV24-1, the J call TRBJ2-2, with 11 positions matching TRBD2. The CDR3 totals 16 residues. Germline V gene data show CDR1 as KGHDR and CDR2 as SFDVKD.

This clonotype was detected only a few times. V gene TRBV19 combines with J gene TRBJ1-1; 9 positions agree with TRBD1. The CDR3 length is 15 residues. Germline assignment: CDR1 LNHDA and CDR2 SQIVND (reference sequence). V lost 7 bases, J lost 5 bases, and 11 bases stayed unmatched. The CDR3, as DNA: TGTGCCAGTATCCCTACGAGGACAGGGGTAACTGAAGCTTTCTTT. Its translation: CASIPTRTGVTEAFF.

The rearrangement joins TRBV29-1 to TRBJ2-3; 9 nucleotides line up with TRBD2. This CDR3 comprises 15 residues. Germline V gene lookup returns CDR1 SQVTM and CDR2 ANQGSEA. The trim removed 3 bases at V and 5 bases at J, leaving 9 bases unmatched. CDR3 in DNA: TGCAGCGTTGAGTCGCGGGAGGGCCGGGGAGATACGCAGTATTTT. Its protein product is CSVESREGRGDTQYF.

The chain uses TRBV29-1 and TRBJ2-7; D not resolved. CDR1 is SQVTM, CDR2 ANQGSEA, per germline. Trimming took 4 bases from V and 3 from J, leaving 10 bases between them. The CDR3 sequence is 12 residues long. In nucleotides, the CDR3 is TGCAGCGTTGGGGTGGTTGGCTACGAGCAGTACTTC. This translates into CSVGVVGYEQYF.

The table lists this clonotype with a count of one. The rearrangement uses TRBV6-5 and TRBJ2-2, with D hard to call. The germline V gene has CDR1 MNHEY and CDR2 SVGAGI. Trimming cost V 3 bases and J 0 bases, with 8 bases left between them. This CDR3 is 15 amino acids long. In DNA, the CDR3 is TGTGCCAGCAGTTATGGAGCGACGAACACCGGGGAGCTGTTTTTT. Translating it yields CASSYGATNTGELFF.

The gene calls are TRBV6-1 and TRBJ1-5; D gene ambiguous. CDR3 size: 17 residues. Germline assignment: CDR1 MNHNS and CDR2 SASEGT. Trimming took 8 bases from V and 0 from J, leaving 20 bases between them. The CDR3 here is CASLRSLGLYSNQPQHF. For the CDR3, the DNA is TGTGCCAGCCTTCGGAGTCTAGGGCTTTATAGCAATCAGCCCCAGCATTTT.

This clonotype has a handful of counts. The chain uses TRBV7-2 and TRBJ1-3, with TRBD1 as a possible D gene (5 bases). This CDR3 has 14 amino acids. V was shortened by 4 bases and J by 11 bases, with 18 bases between the two germline ends. The germline V gene encodes CDR1 SGHTA and CDR2 FQGNSA. This CDR3 is CASSSPSWRGPIYF. The CDR3 nucleotides are TGTGCCAGCAGCTCCCCGTCCTGGAGGGGCCCCATATATTTT. The variable domain in full, completed from reference TRBV7-2 and TRBJ1-3, reads GAGVSQSPSNKVTEKGKDVELRCDPISGHTALYWYRQSLGQGLEFLIYFQGNSAPDKSGLPSDRFSAERTGGSVSTLTIQRTQQEDSAVYLCASSSPSWRGPIYFGEGSWLTVV.